These 19 T cell receptor beta chains came from one sample sequenced in a study of blood T cells in healthy people across ages. Primed by a sample-barcoded 5' primer and a J-beta primer mix, a second PCR proceeded for about 7 to 11 cycles. Via MiXCR, TCRdb re-called the 5' RACE reads, giving one row per CDR3 protein. Among about 1.5 million distinct CDR3 sequences, approximately 43% were seen once, and the ten largest hold more than 4%. Material for sequencing was blood. The source is a woman between 18 and 30 years old in good health.

The rearrangement joins TRBV10-3 to TRBJ2-1, with TRBD2 identical over 10 bases. The assigned J gene may be wrong: the sequence end matches TRBJ2-7 better. This CDR3 spans 17 amino acids. Per the germline V gene, CDR1 is ENHRY and CDR2 is SYGVKD. The DNA of the CDR3 is TGTGCCATCAGTGACCCGTCCGGGAGCGGGGGGGTCAATGAGCAGTACTTC. Protein product: CAISDPSGSGGVNEQYF.

This clonotype was observed a handful of times. The chain recombines TRBV6-2 or TRBV6-3 with TRBJ2-7; D is possibly TRBD1 (6 bases). V lost 2 bases, J lost 2 bases, and 16 bases lay in between. This CDR3 is built from 16 residues. Per the germline V gene, CDR1 is MNHEY and CDR2 is SVGEGT. The CDR3 loop reads CASSYASGALAYEQYF. In DNA form, the CDR3 reads TGTGCCAGCAGTTACGCGTCAGGGGCGCTGGCCTACGAGCAGTACTTC.

The V call is TRBV10-3, the J call TRBJ1-2; 8 positions match TRBD1. The CDR3 is 16 residues long. Losses at the gene ends were 6 bases for V and 0 bases for J; bases not matched to a gene: 9. Germline V gene lookup returns CDR1 ENHRY and CDR2 SYGVKD. The CDR3 region is CAIRGGWDRSNYGYTF. CDR3 coding DNA: TGTGCCATCAGGGGGGGATGGGACAGGTCTAACTATGGCTACACCTTC.

This chain links TRBV29-1 with TRBJ1-1; 7 bases are shared with TRBD1. The CDR3 runs 14 residues. The V gene's germline CDR1 is SQVTM and CDR2 ANQGSEA. J was trimmed by 1 base and V by 4 bases; bases with no gene match: 6. The CDR3 sequence: CSVVGGLRNTEAFF. The CDR3 bases are TGCAGCGTTGTAGGGGGCCTCAGGAACACTGAAGCTTTCTTT. Full variable domain (outside the CDR3, taken from reference TRBV29-1 and TRBJ1-1): SAVISQKPSRDICQRGTSLTIQCQVDSQVTMMFWYRQQPGQSLTLIATANQGSEATYESGFVIDKFPISRPNLTFSTLTVSNMSPEDSSIYLCSVVGGLRNTEAFFGQGTRLTVV.

V usage is TRBV12-5 and J usage is TRBJ2-1; the match to TRBD1 covers 10 bases. The germline CDR1 and CDR2 sequences are LGHNT and FRNRAP. CDR3 length: 14 amino acids. J was trimmed by 6 bases and V by 1 base; bases with no gene match: 0. The CDR3 spells CASGLGTGGNEQFF. CDR3 in DNA: TGTGCTAGTGGTTTGGGGACAGGGGGCAATGAGCAGTTCTTC.

This clonotype was detected only a few times. The CDR3 nucleotides read TGTGCCAGCAGCCAGCTAGCGGGGGTTCGGGATACGCAGTATTTT. It codes for CASSQLAGVRDTQYF. The chain combines TRBV3-1 with TRBJ2-3; 10 bases line up with TRBD2. Germline CDR1 LGHDT, CDR2 YNNKEL (reference sequence). The CDR3 contains 15 residues. V dropped 3 bases and J dropped 6; count of bases not matched to a gene: 6.

This clonotype was detected a few times. The rearrangement links TRBV5-6 to TRBJ2-2; D is uncertain. V was cut by 0 bases and J by 4 bases, with 7 bases left in between. The CDR3 has 14 amino acids. CDR1 is SGHDT, CDR2 YYEEEE, per germline. The CDR3 loop reads CASSLGHPTGELFF. The DNA for the CDR3 is TGTGCCAGCAGCTTGGGACACCCCACCGGGGAGCTGTTTTTT.

The chain uses TRBV12-3 or TRBV12-4 and TRBJ2-5; D is possibly TRBD2 (5 bases). The CDR3 contains 13 residues. V was clipped by 5 bases and J by 11 bases, with 18 bases between them. CDR3 in amino acids: CASSRSGYNEQYF. The DNA for the CDR3 is TGTGCCAGCAGTCGATCGGGATACAATGAGCAGTACTTC.

In regard to this clonotype: A much larger clone lies a single base off, so this may be a read error. CDR3 protein: CASSATDSTDTQYF. CDR3 DNA: TGTGCCAGCAGTGCGACGGATAGCACAGATACGCAGTATTTT. This chain uses TRBV28 with TRBJ2-3; D is ambiguous. The V gene lost 5 bases and the J gene lost 0 bases, with 9 bases spanning the gap. Germline V gene lookup returns CDR1 MDHEN and CDR2 SYDVKM. The CDR3 runs 14 residues.

V gene TRBV18 combines with J gene TRBJ1-2; D call uncertain. Per the germline V gene, CDR1 is KGHSH and CDR2 is LQKENI. The CDR3 contains 15 residues. Trimming took off 6 bases at V and 4 bases at J, with 18 bases between the two ends. As DNA, the CDR3 is TGTGCCAGCTCCCCGAACCACGACCGAGTCTATGGCTACACCTTC. Translated, it gives CASSPNHDRVYGYTF.

This clonotype was seen more than once but under ten times. The CDR3 region has the DNA TGCAGTGCTAGAGCTTTGGACTGGACCGAGCAGTTCTTC. Translated, it gives CSARALDWTEQFF. The chain has TRBV20-1 and TRBJ2-1; perhaps TRBD2 as D (5 bases). The V gene's germline CDR1 is DFQATT and CDR2 SNEGSKA (reference sequence). This CDR3 is 13 amino acids long. V was clipped by 1 base and J by 10 bases, with 14 bases between them.

This clonotype was detected only a few times. One end of the junction does not line up with germline, which may come from a read error. V and J are TRBV7-2 and TRBJ1-4; TRBD1 matches at 7 bases. The CDR3 totals 16 residues. CDR1 is SGHTA, CDR2 FQGNSA, per germline. The chain's CDR3 is CASSSQGTSTNEKLFF. The CDR3 DNA is TGTGCCAGTAGCTCACAGGGGACTTCAACTAATGAAAAACTGTTTTTT.

The table lists this clonotype with a few counts. V usage is TRBV5-1 and J usage is TRBJ1-2; D unresolved. Trimming shortened V by 4 bases and J by 0 bases, and 10 bases separated the two germline ends. Germline assignment: CDR1 SGHRS and CDR2 YFSETQ. The length of the CDR3 is 14 residues. Here the CDR3 DNA reads TGCGCCAGCAGCGAGGAGAGGGCTAACTATGGCTACACCTTC. Translation: CASSEERANYGYTF.

The rearrangement links TRBV27 to TRBJ2-3; a weak D match, TRBD2 (5 bases). This CDR3 is 16 amino acids long. Trimming cost V 6 bases and J 6 bases, with 22 bases left between them. Germline V lookup: CDR1 MNHEY, CDR2 SMNVEV (reference sequence). The CDR3 DNA follows: TGTGCCAGCAGCCCTATTTTGGCGGGCGGAGACGATACGCAGTATTTT. As protein: CASSPILAGGDDTQYF.

The chain recombines TRBV10-3 with TRBJ1-1; D is unresolved. Germline assignment: CDR1 ENHRY and CDR2 SYGVKD. The CDR3 contains 13 residues. Trimming took 8 bases from V and 1 from J, leaving 11 bases between them. CDR3 DNA: TGTGCCATCGAGTACCGCCCGAACACTGAAGCTTTCTTT. Translation gives CAIEYRPNTEAFF.

A remark on this clonotype: A much larger clone differs from this one at a single base, so this may be a read error. The chain joins TRBV20-1 to TRBJ2-4, with D unclear. Germline CDR1 DFQATT, CDR2 SNEGSKA (reference sequence). V lost 2 bases, J lost 13 bases, and 15 bases lay in between. The CDR3 has 12 residues. The DNA of the CDR3 is TGCAGTGCTAGACCTGATACCTGGCGGCAGTACTTC. This codes for CSARPDTWRQYF.

This clonotype has ten or more counts. V is TRBV5-1 and J is TRBJ2-1; 8 nucleotides match TRBD2. Germline V gene sequence: CDR1 SGHRS, CDR2 YFSETQ. V was pared by 2 bases and J by 1 base, with 5 bases of the junction left unmatched. The CDR3 has 16 residues. The CDR3 DNA reads TGCGCCAGCAGCTTCAGTTTAGCGGGATCCTACAATGAGCAGTTCTTC. It specifies CASSFSLAGSYNEQFF. The full variable domain, in which reference TRBV5-1 and TRBJ2-1 provide the parts outside the CDR3, is KAGVTQTPRYLIKTRGQQVTLSCSPISGHRSVSWYQQTPGQGLQFLFEYFSETQRNKGNFPGRFSGRQFSNSRSEMNVSTLELGDSALYLCASSFSLAGSYNEQFFGPGTRLTVL.

The chain recombines TRBV7-9 with TRBJ2-7; possibly TRBD2 for D (5 bases). The CDR3 loop spans 13 amino acids. Germline V gene lookup returns CDR1 SEHNR and CDR2 FQNEAQ (reference sequence). V was trimmed by 11 bases and J by 7 bases, leaving 21 bases between them. The CDR3 loop reads CACTAGIHNEQYF. The CDR3 nucleotides are TGTGCCTGCACGGCCGGGATCCACAATGAGCAGTACTTC.

The rearrangement links TRBV29-1 to TRBJ2-1; perhaps TRBD1 as D (5 bases). CDR1 is SQVTM, CDR2 ANQGSEA, per germline. The V end was cut by 6 bases, the J end by 0 bases, with 15 bases between. The CDR3 consists of 15 residues. The CDR3 reads CSVADSPSSYNEQFF. CDR3 sequence (DNA): TGCAGCGTCGCCGACAGTCCTAGCTCCTACAATGAGCAGTTCTTC.